A single sample gave rise to the 6 T cell receptor beta chains below, sequenced in a study of patients and donors after allogeneic stem cell transplantation. MiXCR was run by TCRdb on the RT-PCR reads, yielding one entry per CDR3 protein. This table holds about 100,000 distinct CDR3 sequences, over 30% found once. The sequencing sample was made of blood, either unsorted or a sorted T cell fraction (not recorded which). The receptors come from a human donor who was either an allogeneic HSCT recipient or a stem cell or donor lymphocyte infusion donor (not recorded which). It is not recorded whose cells these are; they may come from a transplant donor.

In nucleotides, the CDR3 is TGTGCCAGCAGTTACTCAGGGACTGGCTACGAGCAGTACTTC. Its protein product is CASSYSGTGYEQYF. The chain couples TRBV6-2 or TRBV6-3 to TRBJ2-7, with TRBD2 as a possible D gene (6 bases). Germline lookup yields CDR1 MNHEY and CDR2 SVGEGT. Trimming shortened V by 0 bases and J by 3 bases, and 9 bases separated the two germline ends. This CDR3 spans 14 amino acids.

This clonotype occurred a few times. V gene TRBV27 combines with J gene TRBJ1-1; 7 bases fit TRBD1. Germline-derived CDR1 and CDR2 are MNHEY and SMNVEV (reference sequence). The CDR3 sequence is 16 residues long. V trimming: 4 bases; J trimming: 0 bases; junction bases outside the gene matches: 8. CDR3 DNA: TGTGCCAGCAGTTATTCGACAGGGACTATGAACACTGAAGCTTTCTTT. Residues: CASSYSTGTMNTEAFF.

V usage is TRBV3-1 and J usage is TRBJ2-1; 8 bases match TRBD1. The CDR3 covers 13 residues. Germline-derived CDR1 and CDR2 are LGHDT and YNNKEL (reference sequence). The junction had 3 bases not matched to a gene; V was cut back by 4 bases and J by 7 bases. CDR3 sequence (DNA): TGTGCCAGCAGCCTGACAGGGGCAAATGAGCAGTTCTTC. This encodes CASSLTGANEQFF.

The V and J genes are TRBV5-5 and TRBJ2-7, with TRBD1 matching over 7 bases. The CDR3 covers 15 residues. CDR1 SGHKS and CDR2 YYEKEE come from the germline V gene (reference sequence). J was trimmed by 4 bases and V by 4 bases; bases with no gene match: 11. CDR3 loop: CASSIRARGIYEQYF. The DNA for the CDR3 is TGTGCCAGCAGCATCCGGGCCAGGGGGATATACGAGCAGTACTTC.

The chain uses TRBV28 and TRBJ2-3; D not certain. Trimming pared 6 bases from V and 2 bases from J, leaving 18 bases between. CDR1 MDHEN and CDR2 SYDVKM come from the germline V gene. The CDR3 covers 16 residues. The chain's CDR3 is CASSSKSSLNTDTQYF. The CDR3 nucleotides read TGTGCCAGCAGCTCGAAGTCTAGTTTAAACACAGATACGCAGTATTTT.

The chain has TRBV28 and TRBJ2-1; 9 nucleotides align to TRBD2. V lost 3 bases to trimming and J lost 4 bases; unmatched junction nucleotides: 7. Germline V CDR1 and CDR2: MDHEN, SYDVKM. The CDR3 runs to 16 residues. The CDR3 here is CASSFKAGGPYNEQFF. In nucleotides, the CDR3 is TGTGCCAGCAGTTTTAAGGCGGGAGGGCCGTACAATGAGCAGTTCTTC.